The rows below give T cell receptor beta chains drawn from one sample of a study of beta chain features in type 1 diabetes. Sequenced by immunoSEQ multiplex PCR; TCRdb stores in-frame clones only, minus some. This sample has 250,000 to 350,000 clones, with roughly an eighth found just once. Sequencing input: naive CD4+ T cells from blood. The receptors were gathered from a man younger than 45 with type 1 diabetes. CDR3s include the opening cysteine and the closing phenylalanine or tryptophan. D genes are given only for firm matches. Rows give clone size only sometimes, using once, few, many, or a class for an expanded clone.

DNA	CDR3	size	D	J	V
TGTGCCAGCAGCTTGGGGGGTCGAGGAGCGGGACGTACAGATACGCAGTATTTT	CASSLGGRGAGRTDTQYF	few	TRBD2	TRBJ2-3	TRBV5-6
TGTGCCAGCAGCTTTTCACAGGGTCTCACAGATACGCAGTATTTT	CASSFSQGLTDTQYF	few	-	TRBJ2-3	TRBV9
TGTGCCAGCATACTGCAGGGTTTTAGGGACACTGAAGCTTTCTTT	CASILQGFRDTEAFF	-	-	TRBJ1-1	TRBV28
TGTGCCAGCAGCTTCAGACTAGCGGGAGGAACAGATACGCAGTATTTT	CASSFRLAGGTDTQYF	few	TRBD2	TRBJ2-3	TRBV7-2
TGCAGCGTTGAGGGACATACAATCGGGGCTTTCTTT	CSVEGHTIGAFF	few	-	TRBJ1-1	TRBV29-1
TGTGCCAGCAGCCCAGGATCAAACGAGCAGTACTTC	CASSPGSNEQYF	few	-	TRBJ2-7	TRBV7-9
TGTGCCAGCAGTTTATCGGGCGGGACGCTTCCCTACGAGCAGTACTTC	CASSLSGGTLPYEQYF	-	-	TRBJ2-7	TRBV27
TGTGCCACCAGCAGAGATGCGGGCGCCGGAAACACCATATATTTT	CATSRDAGAGNTIYF	-	-	TRBJ1-3	TRBV15
TGCAGCGTTATTAAGGGGGGGGCTGGGACTAATGAAAAACTGTTTTTT	CSVIKGGAGTNEKLFF	few	-	TRBJ1-4	TRBV29-1
TGTGCCAGCAGCGCACTCAGCACAGATACGCAGTATTTT	CASSALSTDTQYF	few	-	TRBJ2-3	TRBV7-9
TGCGCCAGCAGCCTAAGGGGTCCCGGGACTAATGAGCAGTTCTTC	CASSLRGPGTNEQFF	few	-	TRBJ2-1	TRBV4-3
TGTGCCAGCAGTGGTACAGGGCCTGGAAACACCATATATTTT	CASSGTGPGNTIYF	-	-	TRBJ1-3	TRBV25-1
TGTGCCAGCAGCCGACGCGGGAGGGAAAGCACTGAAGCTTTCTTT	CASSRRGRESTEAFF	few	-	TRBJ1-1	TRBV11-2
TGTGCCAGCAGCTTAGCGGGACTAGCGGGAGGTGCCGGTGAGCAGTTCTTC	CASSLAGLAGGAGEQFF	few	TRBD2	TRBJ2-1	TRBV7-2
TGTGCCAGCTCAGCGTACAACACTAACTCTGGAAACACCATATATTTT	CASSAYNTNSGNTIYF	few	-	TRBJ1-3	TRBV18
TGTGCCAGCAGCCCAGGCGCACCGGGGGAGACCCAGTACTTC	CASSPGAPGETQYF	-	-	TRBJ2-5	TRBV7-3
TGTGCCAGCAGTTACGGCGGAACTAACTATGGCTACACCTTC	CASSYGGTNYGYTF	-	-	TRBJ1-2	TRBV6-5
TGTGCCAGCAGTTACTCCGGGAGCCGGGGTCGATACGAGCAGTACTTC	CASSYSGSRGRYEQYF	-	-	TRBJ2-7	TRBV6-5
TGTGCCAGCAGCCTAACGGGAGATACGCAGTATTTT	CASSLTGDTQYF	few	-	TRBJ2-3	TRBV7-9
TGTGCCAGCAGCTTGGGACTAGCGGGCCCTACCTACGAGCAGTACTTC	CASSLGLAGPTYEQYF	few	TRBD2	TRBJ2-7	TRBV25-1
TGTGCCACCAGCAGAGACCAGGGGGCCGACTTCTACGAGCAGTACTTC	CATSRDQGADFYEQYF	-	TRBD1	TRBJ2-7	TRBV15
TGCAGCCCCCGAGAGGGTAACACTGAAGCTTTCTTT	CSPREGNTEAFF	few	-	TRBJ1-1	TRBV29-1
TGTGCCAGCAGCTCCCAGGGCTCACAGGTGGGCACTGAAGCTTTCTTT	CASSSQGSQVGTEAFF	-	-	TRBJ1-1	TRBV7-9
TGTGCCAGCACCGCGGAGTCAGGCAATCAGCCCCAGCATTTT	CASTAESGNQPQHF	-	-	TRBJ1-5	TRBV2
TGTGCCAGCAGTGCGGACAGGGGGCGAGGTGAAAAACTGTTTTTT	CASSADRGRGEKLFF	-	TRBD1	TRBJ1-4	TRBV6-1
TGTGCCAGCAGGCTGGGGCTGGAGCTGTTTTTT	CASRLGLELFF	-	-	TRBJ2-2	TRBV7-8
TGTGCCAGCAGCGTAGACGGGACTGGGTACAATGAGCAGTTCTTC	CASSVDGTGYNEQFF	-	-	TRBJ2-1	TRBV9
TGTGCCAGTAGCATTTTCCTAGTCAATGAGCAGTTCTTC	CASSIFLVNEQFF	few	-	TRBJ2-1	TRBV19
TGTGCCATCTCTCTAGCGGGCTCCTACAATGAGCAGTTCTTC	CAISLAGSYNEQFF	few	TRBD2	TRBJ2-1	TRBV28
TGTGCCAGCAGCCAACAGGAGTCCTACAATGAGCAGTTCTTC	CASSQQESYNEQFF	-	-	TRBJ2-1	TRBV7-8
TGTGCCAGCAGGAGGGGACAGGGATCTTGGGATACGCAGTATTTT	CASRRGQGSWDTQYF	-	TRBD1	TRBJ2-3	TRBV9
TGTGCCAGCAGTGTGGTAGGAGGTCGGACCGGGGAGCTGTTTTTT	CASSVVGGRTGELFF	-	-	TRBJ2-2	TRBV25-1
TGTGCCAGCAGCTGGGGCGGGGCAAAGAATGAGCAGTTCTTC	CASSWGGAKNEQFF	few	-	TRBJ2-1	TRBV11-3
TGTGCCAGCAGTGTCCGGAGGGATCACGAGCAGTACTTC	CASSVRRDHEQYF	few	-	TRBJ2-7	TRBV2
TGTGCCAGCTCACCAAGGGCTAGCGGGCTCTACGAGCAGTACTTC	CASSPRASGLYEQYF	few	TRBD2	TRBJ2-7	TRBV18
TGTGCCATCGCAGGGTCAGGCAATCAGCCCCAGCATTTT	CAIAGSGNQPQHF	-	-	TRBJ1-5	TRBV28
TGTGCCAGCAGTGCAACTAGCGGGAGTATCACTTCGACGTGGCAGTACTTC	CASSATSGSITSTWQYF	-	TRBD2	TRBJ2-7	TRBV27
TGTGCCAGTAGGGTCCGGGCCAATCGGGATGACGAGCAGTACTTC	CASRVRANRDDEQYF	-	-	TRBJ2-7	TRBV19
TGTGCCAGCCTCGGCGGGAGCTCTGGGGCCAACGTCCTGACTTTC	CASLGGSSGANVLTF	few	TRBD2	TRBJ2-6	TRBV28
TGTGCCAGCTCACCCGGACAGGGGAACTATGGCTACACCTTC	CASSPGQGNYGYTF	-	TRBD1	TRBJ1-2	TRBV18
TGTGCCAGCAGCCCCCTAGCGGGAGGGACAGATACGCAGTATTTT	CASSPLAGGTDTQYF	-	TRBD2	TRBJ2-3	TRBV7-6
TGTGCCAGCAGCCTCCAGCTAGCGGCTAGCACAGATACGCAGTATTTT	CASSLQLAASTDTQYF	-	TRBD2	TRBJ2-3	TRBV5-4
TGTGCCAGCAGCGCATCGAGCGATACGCAGTATTTT	CASSASSDTQYF	few	-	TRBJ2-3	TRBV7-9
TGTGCCAGCAGCACCGCCGGGGGAGGTAGCTCCTACAATGAGCAGTTCTTC	CASSTAGGGSSYNEQFF	few	-	TRBJ2-1	TRBV7-9
TGCAGCGTTTTGACACCAAGTGAGACCCAGTACTTC	CSVLTPSETQYF	many	-	TRBJ2-5	TRBV29-1
TGTGCCACCAGCAGAGACAGGGGGGACTACGAGCAGTACTTC	CATSRDRGDYEQYF	few	-	TRBJ2-7	TRBV15
TGCGCCAGCAGCCTCGCCGGGACAGGGGCCAATGAGCAGTTCTTC	CASSLAGTGANEQFF	few	TRBD1	TRBJ2-1	TRBV5-1
TGCGCCAGCAGCTTGGGTGACAGGACCAACGAGCAGTACTTC	CASSLGDRTNEQYF	-	-	TRBJ2-7	TRBV5-1
TGTGCCAGCAGCTTAGTCCAGGGGGCAAGGTACGAGCAGTACTTC	CASSLVQGARYEQYF	-	TRBD1	TRBJ2-7	TRBV7-2
TGTGCCAGCAGCCAGGGGACAGGCTCTCACGAGCAGTACTTC	CASSQGTGSHEQYF	-	TRBD1	TRBJ2-7	TRBV7-9
TGTGCCAGCAGCCCAACTAGCGGGAACTACAATGAGCAGTTCTTC	CASSPTSGNYNEQFF	few	TRBD2	TRBJ2-1	TRBV7-9
TGTGCCAGCGCAAACACAGGGGTGGAAAATGAGCAGTTCTTC	CASANTGVENEQFF	-	TRBD1	TRBJ2-1	TRBV2
TGTGCCTGGTCCGGGACAGGCACCTATGGCTACACCTTC	CAWSGTGTYGYTF	few	TRBD1	TRBJ1-2	TRBV30
TGCAGCGCCCGGGACAGCCACTACGAGCAGTACTTC	CSARDSHYEQYF	-	TRBD1	TRBJ2-7	TRBV29-1
TGTGCCAGCAGCTCCGACAGGGGCTCCTACAATGAGCAGTTCTTC	CASSSDRGSYNEQFF	-	TRBD1	TRBJ2-1	TRBV7-3
TGTGCCAGCTCTGACTCCGTAAGCTCCTACAATGAGCAGTTCTTC	CASSDSVSSYNEQFF	few	-	TRBJ2-1	TRBV18
TGTGCCAGCAGTTTTGGCGGGAGGGATACGCAGTATTTT	CASSFGGRDTQYF	few	TRBD2	TRBJ2-3	TRBV27
TGCAGCGTTGAAGATTATCTTACAGGGAAAAAATTCTTC	CSVEDYLTGKKFF	-	-	TRBJ2-1	TRBV29-1
TGTGCCAGCAGCCTCGAAAGAAGCGGGAGGGCCGCGGGTGAGCAGTTCTTC	CASSLERSGRAAGEQFF	few	TRBD2	TRBJ2-1	TRBV4-2
TGTGCCAGCTGTGACCGTAGCGGGAGGACCTACAATGAGCAGTTCTTC	CASCDRSGRTYNEQFF	-	TRBD2	TRBJ2-1	TRBV6-1